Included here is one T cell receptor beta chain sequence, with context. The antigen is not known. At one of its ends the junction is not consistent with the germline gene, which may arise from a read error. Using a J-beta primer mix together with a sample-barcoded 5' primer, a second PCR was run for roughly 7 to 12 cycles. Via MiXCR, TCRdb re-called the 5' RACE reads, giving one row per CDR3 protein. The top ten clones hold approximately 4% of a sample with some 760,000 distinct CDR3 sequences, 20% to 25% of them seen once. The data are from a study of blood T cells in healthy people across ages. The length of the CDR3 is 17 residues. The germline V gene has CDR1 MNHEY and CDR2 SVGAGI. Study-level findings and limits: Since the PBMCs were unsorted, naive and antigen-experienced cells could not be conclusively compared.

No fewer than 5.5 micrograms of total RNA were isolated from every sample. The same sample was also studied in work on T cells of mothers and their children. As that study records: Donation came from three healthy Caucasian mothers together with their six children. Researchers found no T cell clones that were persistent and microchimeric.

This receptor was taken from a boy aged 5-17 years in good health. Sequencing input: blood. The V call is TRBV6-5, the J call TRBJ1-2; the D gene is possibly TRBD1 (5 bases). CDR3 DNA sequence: TGTGCCAGCAGTTCGACCGGCGGATCATCCAACGTCTGGGGCTGCACCTTC. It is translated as CASSSTGGSSNVWGCTF.